This T cell receptor (beta chain) emerged from a study of CD8 T cell repertoires and HIV-1 epitope variants. Study-level background: Twenty-five autologous and known Gag and Nef epitope variant peptides each stimulated T cells separately.

Trimming took 4 bases from V and 5 from J; bases not matched to a gene: 7. Germline values: CDR1 SGDLS, CDR2 YYNGEE. This CDR3 contains 14 residues. Sequencing of TCR beta CDR3 used immunoSEQ survey depth. Data came from immunoSEQ multiplex PCR; TCRdb stores just in-frame clones and leaves some out. The repertoire holds about 5,800 clones, more than 55% seen once, with roughly two fifths in the top ten. Study results and limitations: The assay identified only TCR beta chains of antigen-proliferating T cells.

Comments on this clone: Its target is not known.

The specimen was cultured CD8+ T cells derived from PBMCs. The sequence was collected from a male donor with HIV. This chain links TRBV9 with TRBJ2-7; 9 bases match TRBD1. CDR3 region: CASSPRTGEDEQYF. CDR3 sequence (DNA): TGTGCCAGCAGCCCACGGACAGGGGAGGACGAGCAGTACTTC. The full variable domain, its missing parts supplied by reference TRBV9 and TRBJ2-7, is DSGVTQTPKHLITATGQRVTLRCSPRSGDLSVYWYQQSLDQGLQFLIQYYNGEERAKGNILERFSAQQFPDLHSELNLSSLELGDSALYFCASSPRTGEDEQYFGPGTRLTVT.